This entry is about one T cell receptor beta chain. Its antigen is undetermined. Tagging with unique molecular identifiers was a feature of the TCR beta cDNA libraries. There were roughly 0.95 to 11 million T cells, and around 500,000 cDNA molecules came from them. TCRdb redid the calling of the PCR reads with MiXCR, one entry per CDR3 protein. The sample has about 570,000 distinct CDR3 sequences; about a third are singletons. This record comes from a study of post-analysis software for immune sequencing data. Study as a whole: As for disease course, relapsing-remitting, secondary progressive and progressive-relapsing multiple sclerosis were all included.

Findings of the study overall: For normalized Chao1 diversity, multiple sclerosis patients scored significantly lower than controls did. Five or six TRBV segments, TRBV5-6, TRBV5-1 and TRBV20-1 among them, were found more frequent in patients than controls. Clustering by F measure revealed strong co-clustering among samples prepared together in one batch.

The V and J ends lost 5 bases and 7 bases, in that order; junction bases with no gene match: 7. Germline V gene lookup returns CDR1 MNHEY and CDR2 SVGEGT. CDR3 length equals 14 residues. The TCR was taken from a girl between 2 and 17 years old with multiple sclerosis. V is TRBV6-2 or TRBV6-3 and J is TRBJ1-2, with 10 bases matching TRBD1. Source material: blood. CDR3 sequence (DNA): TGTGCCAGCAGTCGAGACAGGGGGCTTCGTGGCTACACCTTC. Protein: CASSRDRGLRGYTF.